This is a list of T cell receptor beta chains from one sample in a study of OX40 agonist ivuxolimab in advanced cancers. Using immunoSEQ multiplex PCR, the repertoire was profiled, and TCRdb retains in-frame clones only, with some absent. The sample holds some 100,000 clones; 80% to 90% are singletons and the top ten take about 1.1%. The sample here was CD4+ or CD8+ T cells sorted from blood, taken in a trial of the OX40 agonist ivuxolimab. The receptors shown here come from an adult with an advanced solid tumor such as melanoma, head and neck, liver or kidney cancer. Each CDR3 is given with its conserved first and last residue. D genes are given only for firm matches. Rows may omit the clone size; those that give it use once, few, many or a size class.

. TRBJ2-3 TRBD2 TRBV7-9 TGTGCCAGCAGCCCACCTAGCGGGGGGAGCACAGATACGCAGTATTTT CASSPPSGGSTDTQYF
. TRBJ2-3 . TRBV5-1 TGCGCCGGCCGGGCGGGATTCACAGATACGCAGTATTTT CAGRAGFTDTQYF
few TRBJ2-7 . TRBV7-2 TGTGCCAGCAGCTTAGGGTCTGTGGGGGGTAATGATCGGTACTTC CASSLGSVGGNDRYF
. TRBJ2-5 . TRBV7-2 TGTGCCAGCAGACCGACGGACGACAAGGGTGCCCCGTACTTC CASRPTDDKGAPYF
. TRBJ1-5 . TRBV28 TGTGCCAGCAGTTCCTCCGGGACTAGCAATCAGCCCCAGCATTTT CASSSSGTSNQPQHF
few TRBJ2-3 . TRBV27 TGTGCCAGCAGGCTCACAGATACGCAGTATTTT CASRLTDTQYF
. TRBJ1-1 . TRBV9 TGTGCCAGCAGCCCCAGGGGCGAGAACACTGAAGCTTTCTTT CASSPRGENTEAFF
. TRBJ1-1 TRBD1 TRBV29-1 TGCAGCGTATCCCTGAGTTGGACAGGGGAGACTGAAGCTTTCTTT CSVSLSWTGETEAFF
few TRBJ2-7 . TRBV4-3 TGCGCCAGCAGCCAAGATAAGGAGTCCTACGAGCAGTACTTC CASSQDKESYEQYF
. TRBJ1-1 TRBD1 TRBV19 TGTGCCAGTAGTATACTGATCCGGACAGGAATGAACACTGAAGCTTTCTTT CASSILIRTGMNTEAFF
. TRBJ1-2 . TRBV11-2 TGTGCCAGCAGCTTAAATTCCGCACACCTGAATAACTATGGCTACACCTTC CASSLNSAHLNNYGYTF
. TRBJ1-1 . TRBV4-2 TGTGCCAGCAGCCAAGACCGGGGAGTAAGAGCTTTCTTT CASSQDRGVRAFF
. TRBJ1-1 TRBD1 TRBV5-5 TGTGCCAGCAGCTTGACAGATGGGACAGCCAGTGAAGCTTTCTTT CASSLTDGTASEAFF
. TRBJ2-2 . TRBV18 TGTGCCAGCAGGTTAGACAGTGCGAACACCGGGGAGCTGTTTTTT CASRLDSANTGELFF
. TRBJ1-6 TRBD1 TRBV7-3 TGTGCCAGCAGCTTGGAGGGGGCCCCGAGCTCACCCCTCCACTTT CASSLEGAPSSPLHF
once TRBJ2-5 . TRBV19 TGTGCCAGTAGCCATCTCAGGGTTGGAGAGACCCAGTACTTC CASSHLRVGETQYF
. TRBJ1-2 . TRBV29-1 TGCAGCGTTGTCGAGGGGGGGGATGGCTACACCTTC CSVVEGGDGYTF
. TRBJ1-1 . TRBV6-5 TGTGCCAGCAGTTACTCGCCGAACAGGCTGAACACTGAAGCTTTCTTT CASSYSPNRLNTEAFF
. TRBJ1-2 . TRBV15 TGTGCCACCAGCACCCTACTAGCGGAGAACTATGGCTACACCTTC CATSTLLAENYGYTF
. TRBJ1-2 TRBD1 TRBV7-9 TGTGCCAGCAGTTACCAACAGGGGGGACTCTATGGCTACACCTTC CASSYQQGGLYGYTF
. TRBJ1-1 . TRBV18 TGTGCCAGCTCACCAGGTCAGCAGGCCACCACTGAAGCTTTCTTT CASSPGQQATTEAFF
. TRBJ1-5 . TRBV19 TGTGCCAGTAGGGAGGGACCGCCGAATCAGCCCCAGCATTTT CASREGPPNQPQHF
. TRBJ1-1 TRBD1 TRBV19 TGTGCCAGTGAGACAGGGGCGCTGACGAACACTGAAGCTTTCTTT CASETGALTNTEAFF